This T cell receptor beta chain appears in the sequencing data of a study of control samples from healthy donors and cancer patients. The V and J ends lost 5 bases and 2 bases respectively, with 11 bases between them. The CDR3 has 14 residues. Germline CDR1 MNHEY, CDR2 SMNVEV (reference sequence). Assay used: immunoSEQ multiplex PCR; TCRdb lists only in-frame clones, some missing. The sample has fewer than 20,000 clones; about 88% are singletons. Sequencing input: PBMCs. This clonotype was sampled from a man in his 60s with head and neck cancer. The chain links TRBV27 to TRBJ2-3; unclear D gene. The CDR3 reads CASSAPGFTDTQYF. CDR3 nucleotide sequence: TGTGCCAGCAGTGCCCCGGGTTTCACAGATACGCAGTATTTT.